One and the same sample provided the 9 T cell receptor beta chains below, sequenced in a study of beta chain features in type 1 diabetes. Study-wide findings and caveats: Shortening that was moderate but significant affected the TCRB CDR3s of Type 1 diabetes patients in all four CD4+ subsets.

These receptors have no known antigen. What was sequenced were expressed TCRB transcripts, since all of the isolated RNA had been reverse transcribed. TCRdb's table, derived via immunoSEQ multiplex PCR, lists solely in-frame clones and lacks some. The sample holds 100,000 to 150,000 clones, 15% to 20% seen once. The sample comprised central memory CD4+ T cells from blood. Receptors originate from a man aged 18 to 35 with type 1 diabetes.

There are a few counts of this clone. The chain links TRBV7-6 to TRBJ2-3, with 10 bases identical to TRBD2. The CDR3 runs to 14 residues. J gave up 9 bases and V 3 bases, and 6 bases lay outside the gene matches. Germline lookup yields CDR1 SGHVS and CDR2 FNYEAQ. In DNA, the CDR3 is TGTGCCAGCAGCTTCAGGTCTAGCGGGGGAACGCAGTATTTT. Amino acids: CASSFRSSGGTQYF. The entire variable domain, with the rest obtained from reference TRBV7-6 and TRBJ2-3, is as follows: GAGVSQSPRYKVTKRGQDVALRCDPISGHVSLYWYRQALGQGPEFLTYFNYEAQQDKSGLPNDRFSAERPEGSISTLTIQRTEQRDSAMYRCASSFRSSGGTQYFGPGTRLTVL.

The chain is built from TRBV6-5 and TRBJ2-1, with TRBD2 identical over 11 bases. The germline V gene has CDR1 MNHEY and CDR2 SVGAGI. CDR3 size: 15 residues. J was trimmed by 7 bases and V by 2 bases; bases with no gene match: 4. The CDR3 region is CASSYELAGVNEQFF. CDR3 bases: TGTGCCAGCAGTTACGAACTAGCGGGAGTGAATGAGCAGTTCTTC.

This clone showed up just a few times. The V call is TRBV7-2, the J call TRBJ1-2; 9 bases line up with TRBD1. This CDR3 region has 15 residues. The trim removed 1 base at V and 4 bases at J, leaving 4 bases unmatched. Looked up from germline, CDR1 is SGHTA and CDR2 is FQGNSA. CDR3 coding DNA: TGTGCCAGCAGCTTAGAAACAGGGGGCGGCTATGGCTACACCTTC. Its translation is CASSLETGGGYGYTF.

The V call is TRBV23-1, the J call TRBJ1-2; 10 bases fit TRBD1. TRBV23-1 is recorded as an ORF, its role being uncertain. V gave up 3 bases and J gave up 6 bases; unmatched junction bases: 7. The CDR3 contains 15 residues. As DNA, the CDR3 is TGCGCCAGCAGTCATGCTATGGACAGGGGGAATGGCTACACCTTC. Translating gives CASSHAMDRGNGYTF.

The chain is built from TRBV6-5 and TRBJ1-4; D may be TRBD1 (5 bases). The CDR3 covers 14 residues. Trimming shortened V by 5 bases and J by 5 bases, and 12 bases separated the two germline ends. Germline V gene data show CDR1 as MNHEY and CDR2 as SVGAGI. The CDR3 here is CASSPGMLNEKLFF. DNA of the CDR3: TGTGCCAGCAGTCCAGGGATGCTCAATGAAAAACTGTTTTTT.

V and J are TRBV6-5 and TRBJ2-3; D is perhaps TRBD2 (6 bases). Germline lookup yields CDR1 MNHEY and CDR2 SVGAGI. V was cut by 6 bases and J by 7 bases, with 11 bases left in between. The CDR3 totals 12 residues. The CDR3 region is CASRAAGNTQYF. The CDR3 coding sequence is TGTGCCAGCAGGGCCGCGGGAAATACGCAGTATTTT.

The chain couples TRBV5-6 to TRBJ1-5; 10 nucleotides line up with TRBD1. The trim removed 0 bases at V and 2 bases at J, leaving 5 bases unmatched. Germline V gives CDR1 SGHDT, CDR2 YYEEEE. CDR3 size: 17 residues. CDR3 DNA: TGTGCCAGCAGCTTGGTTAGTGGGACAGGGGGCAATCAGCCCCAGCATTTT. Its translation: CASSLVSGTGGNQPQHF.

This clone was counted many times. The chain recombines TRBV21-1 with TRBJ2-5. TRBV21-1 is deemed a pseudogene. This CDR3 has 14 amino acids. CDR3: CASSKCRRGIRQYF. The DNA for the CDR3 is TGTGCCAGCAGCAAATGCCGACGGGGCATACGTCAGTACTTC.

This clone has a handful of counts. This chain joins TRBV2 and TRBJ1-6, with D hard to call. Germline V gene lookup returns CDR1 SNHLY and CDR2 FYNNEI. Trimming pared 9 bases from V and 7 bases from J, leaving 13 bases between. The CDR3 loop spans 13 amino acids. The CDR3 reads CASGRISNSPLHF. CDR3 coding DNA: TGTGCCAGTGGGCGGATCTCAAATTCACCCCTCCACTTT.